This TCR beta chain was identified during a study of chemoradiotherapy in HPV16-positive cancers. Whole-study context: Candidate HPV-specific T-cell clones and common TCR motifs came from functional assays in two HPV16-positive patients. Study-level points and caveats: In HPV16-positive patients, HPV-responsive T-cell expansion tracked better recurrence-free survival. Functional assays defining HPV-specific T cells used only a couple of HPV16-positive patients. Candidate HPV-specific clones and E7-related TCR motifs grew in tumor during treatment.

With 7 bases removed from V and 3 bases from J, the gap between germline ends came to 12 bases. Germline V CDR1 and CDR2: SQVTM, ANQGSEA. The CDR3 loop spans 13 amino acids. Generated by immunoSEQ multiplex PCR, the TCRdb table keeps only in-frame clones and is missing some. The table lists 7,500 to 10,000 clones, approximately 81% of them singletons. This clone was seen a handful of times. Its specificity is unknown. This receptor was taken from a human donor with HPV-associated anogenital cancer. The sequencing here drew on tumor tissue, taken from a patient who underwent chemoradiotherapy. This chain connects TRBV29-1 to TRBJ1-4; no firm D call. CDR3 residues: CSASSAPNEKLFF. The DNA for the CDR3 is TGCAGCGCTTCGTCGGCTCCTAATGAAAAACTGTTTTTT.